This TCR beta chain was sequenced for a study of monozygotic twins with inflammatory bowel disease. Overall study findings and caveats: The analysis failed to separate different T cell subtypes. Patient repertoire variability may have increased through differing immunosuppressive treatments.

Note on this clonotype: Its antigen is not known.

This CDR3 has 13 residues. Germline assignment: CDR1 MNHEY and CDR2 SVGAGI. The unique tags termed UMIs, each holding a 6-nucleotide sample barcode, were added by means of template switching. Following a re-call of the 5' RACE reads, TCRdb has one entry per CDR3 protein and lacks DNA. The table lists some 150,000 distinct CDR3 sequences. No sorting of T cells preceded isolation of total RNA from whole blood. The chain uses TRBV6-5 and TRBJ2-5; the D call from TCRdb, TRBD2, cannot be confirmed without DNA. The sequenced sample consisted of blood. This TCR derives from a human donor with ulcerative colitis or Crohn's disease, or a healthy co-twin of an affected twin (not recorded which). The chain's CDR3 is CASSPGTSGTQYF.